The present TCR beta chain was sequenced within a study of cytomegalovirus exposure and HLA in healthy donors. Across the whole study: Later, an analysis reported that the approximately 120 validation repertoires had used the same platform as the roughly 700 first-cohort repertoires. Points from the study as a whole: CMV antigen specificity was confirmed in vitro for a few CMV-associated chains. Most sequenced TCRs were rare (though some public TCRs occurred in many donors).

The repertoire was sequenced with immunoSEQ multiplex PCR; TCRdb's copy has only in-frame clones and lacks some. This table has about 130,000 clones, approximately 89% appearing once. As to this clone: What it binds is unknown.

This sequence originates from a woman aged 18-35 years in good health and CMV-seronegative. Sequenced: PBMCs.

CDR3 protein: CASSEGRGSYNSPLHF. In nucleotides, the CDR3 is TGTGCCAGCAGCGAGGGGCGGGGCTCCTATAATTCACCCCTCCACTTT. The gene calls are TRBV9 and TRBJ1-6; tentative D call: TRBD1 (5 bases). Germline V gene sequence: CDR1 SGDLS, CDR2 YYNGEE. V dropped 3 bases and J dropped 0 bases, with 10 bases sitting between them. The CDR3 runs to 16 residues. Full variable domain (remainder filled in from reference TRBV9 and TRBJ1-6): DSGVTQTPKHLITATGQRVTLRCSPRSGDLSVYWYQQSLDQGLQFLIQYYNGEERAKGNILERFSAQQFPDLHSELNLSSLELGDSALYFCASSEGRGSYNSPLHFGNGTRLTVT.